The sample holds many counts of the clone carrying this T cell receptor (beta chain). The antigen is not known. Germline V gene sequence: CDR1 SGHVS, CDR2 FNYEAQ. CDR3 length equals 12 residues. V was trimmed by 4 bases and J by 4 bases, leaving 4 bases between them. TCRdb re-called the reads through MiXCR, storing one row per CDR3 protein. The sample has fewer than 850,000 distinct CDR3 sequences, 29% seen once. The source of the sample is a study of T cell repertoires in cytomegalovirus infection. About the research overall: Recently identified HLA-C-restricted CMV epitopes were used, and well-studied HLA-B-restricted CMV epitopes were used as well. The public TCR beta signatures pointed to both CMV infection and matching HLA type.

Study-level results: Based on cumulative public TCR beta family frequency, carriers of CMV plus the relevant HLA were identified. Dominating the ex vivo response were HLA-C-restricted CMV-specific TCR beta clonotypes.

Specimen: cultured CD8+ T cells from PBMCs, collected from culture after CMV antigen stimulation. The receptor was isolated from a human donor in good health (CMV status not recorded). Some clones in this sample may be carry-over from other donors' samples. J is TRBJ1-4 and V is TRBV7-6; no clear D gene. The DNA of the CDR3 is TGTGCCAGCAGCTCCCGTAATGAAAAACTGTTTTTT. It translates to CASSSRNEKLFF.